One and the same sample provided the 21 T cell receptor beta chains below, sequenced in a study of beta chain features in type 1 diabetes. Findings and limits, study-wide: Type 1 diabetes patients had TCRB CDR3s that were shorter (moderately but significantly so) in all four CD4+ subsets.

For these receptors, no antigen is known. Reverse transcription of all isolated RNA meant that expressed TCRB transcripts were sequenced. This table comes from immunoSEQ multiplex PCR, and its TCRdb copy is limited to in-frame clones, with some not included. The sample has 500,000 to 800,000 clones; 9.5% to 15% are singletons. Sequences were obtained from naive CD4+ T cells from blood. These receptors were collected from a man aged 25-40 years with type 1 diabetes.

This clone came up once. The V and J genes are TRBV5-1 and TRBJ1-6; no clear D gene. CDR3 length: 14 amino acids. The germline V gene has CDR1 SGHRS and CDR2 YFSETQ. V dropped 0 bases and J dropped 8 bases, with 9 bases sitting between them. CDR3 DNA: TGCGCCAGCAGCTTGGAAGGGTCGGATTCACCCCTCCACTTT. Residues: CASSLEGSDSPLHF.

This clone was found a few times. The rearrangement links TRBV11-3 to TRBJ2-1, with D perhaps matching TRBD1 (6 bases). CDR3 length: 15 amino acids. The germline gives CDR1 SGHNT, CDR2 YENEEA. Trimming cost V 4 bases and J 0 bases, with 10 bases left between them. CDR3 coding DNA: TGTGCCAGCAGCTCTTCAGGGGACTCCTACAATGAGCAGTTCTTC. Amino acid sequence: CASSSSGDSYNEQFF.

A few counts support this clone. The rearrangement uses TRBV13 and TRBJ2-7; D is ambiguous. CDR1 and CDR2 from the germline V gene are PRHDT and FYEKMQ (reference sequence). This CDR3 is 14 amino acids long. Trimming took 2 bases from V and 3 from J, leaving 11 bases between them. The CDR3 spells CASSLRQALYEQYF. CDR3 in DNA: TGTGCCAGCAGCTTAAGGCAGGCCCTCTACGAGCAGTACTTC.

The rearrangement links TRBV9 to TRBJ2-2; no firm D call. This CDR3 contains 18 residues. Germline values: CDR1 SGDLS, CDR2 YYNGEE. The V gene lost 0 bases and the J gene lost 6 bases, with 21 bases spanning the gap. The CDR3 nucleotides read TGTGCCAGCAGCGTAGCGTTCTTCCAACTCGGGCGCCCCGGGGAGCTGTTTTTT. Protein: CASSVAFFQLGRPGELFF.

The CDR3 spells CASSLYGADTQYF. For the CDR3, the DNA is TGTGCCAGCAGCTTGTACGGCGCAGATACGCAGTATTTT. This chain joins TRBV5-4 and TRBJ2-3; D gene unclear. Trimming stripped 1 base from V and 4 bases from J, with 7 bases between. CDR1 is SGHNT, CDR2 YYREEE, per germline (reference sequence). This CDR3 has 13 residues.

In its sample, this clone was seen a few times. The genes are TRBV28 and TRBJ2-7; 14 positions agree with TRBD2. Per the germline V gene, CDR1 is MDHEN and CDR2 is SYDVKM. The V segment lost 5 bases and the J segment 2 bases; nucleotides outside the gene matches: 8. The CDR3 contains 17 residues. The CDR3: CASSGTSGGLFTYEQYF. The CDR3 DNA reads TGTGCCAGCAGTGGGACTAGCGGGGGCCTTTTTACCTACGAGCAGTACTTC.

J is TRBJ2-4 and V is TRBV7-9, with D hard to call. Germline V CDR1 and CDR2: SEHNR, FQNEAQ (reference sequence). CDR3 size: 15 residues. V was clipped by 1 base and J by 5 bases, with 12 bases between them. CDR3 nucleotides: TGTGCCAGCAGCTTAGGTGGTGGCAGAGAAAACATTCAGTACTTC. It specifies CASSLGGGRENIQYF.

The chain recombines TRBV27 with TRBJ1-5; D call uncertain. V was pared by 6 bases and J by 3 bases, with 15 bases between. CDR1 and CDR2 (germline): MNHEY, SMNVEV (reference sequence). The length of the CDR3 is 15 residues. CDR3 sequence (DNA): TGTGCCAGCAGCACAGAGGCAGGAGCCAATCAGCCCCAGCATTTT. The encoded protein is CASSTEAGANQPQHF.

This clone was recorded a few times. Other DNA sequences within the sample encode an identical CDR3. The rearrangement uses TRBV7-2 and TRBJ2-3; D is possibly TRBD2 (6 bases). Germline CDR1 is SGHTA and CDR2 is FQGNSA. CDR3 length equals 13 residues. Trimming stripped 1 base from V and 6 bases from J, with 8 bases between. CDR3 sequence reads: CASSLGGTDTQYF. Here the CDR3 DNA reads TGTGCCAGCAGCTTAGGCGGGACCGATACGCAGTATTTT.

This clone was seen a few times. The J gene is TRBJ2-5, the V gene TRBV6-5, with D perhaps TRBD1 or TRBD2 (5 bases each). V lost 6 bases and J lost 4, with 15 bases in between. There are 14 residues in the CDR3. CDR1 MNHEY and CDR2 SVGAGI come from the germline V gene. The DNA of the CDR3 is TGTGCCAGCAGCATTGACCGGGACGGAGAGACCCAGTACTTC. Protein product: CASSIDRDGETQYF.

This clone came up a few times. The chain has TRBV18 and TRBJ2-1; TRBD1 might be the D (6 bases). Trimming removed 6 bases at V and 5 bases at J, with 17 bases between. The length of the CDR3 is 15 residues. The germline CDR1 and CDR2 sequences are KGHSH and LQKENI. Written as DNA, the CDR3 is TGTGCCAGCTCTCCAACAGGGATCTTTGACAATGAGCAGTTCTTC. Translating it yields CASSPTGIFDNEQFF.

This chain connects TRBV29-1 to TRBJ1-2, with a weak D call TRBD1 (6 bases). V lost 0 bases, J lost 2 bases, and 16 bases lay in between. In germline, CDR1 is SQVTM, CDR2 ANQGSEA. This CDR3 contains 16 residues. CDR3 sequence: CSVEDQGRALNYGYTF. CDR3 nucleotide sequence: TGCAGCGTTGAAGATCAGGGGAGGGCACTAAACTATGGCTACACCTTC.

This clone appeared a few times. The V call is TRBV7-8, the J call TRBJ2-5, with TRBD1 as a possible D gene (6 bases). Deletions cut 5 bases from V and 2 bases from J, with 12 bases between. The CDR3 consists of 14 residues. Per the germline V gene, CDR1 is SGHVS and CDR2 is FQNEAQ. CDR3 protein: CASSPDSKQETQYF. In nucleotides, the CDR3 is TGTGCCAGCAGCCCGGACAGTAAGCAAGAGACCCAGTACTTC.

V gene TRBV9 combines with J gene TRBJ1-3, with D tentatively TRBD1 (6 bases). Trimming shortened V by 2 bases and J by 2 bases, and 11 bases separated the two germline ends. CDR1 and CDR2 from the germline V gene are SGDLS and YYNGEE. This CDR3 region has 15 residues. The DNA for the CDR3 is TGTGCCAGCAGCGTCCAGGGGCTCCCTGGAAACACCATATATTTT. This codes for CASSVQGLPGNTIYF. Supplemented by reference TRBV9 and TRBJ1-3, the full variable domain reads DSGVTQTPKHLITATGQRVTLRCSPRSGDLSVYWYQQSLDQGLQFLIQYYNGEERAKGNILERFSAQQFPDLHSELNLSSLELGDSALYFCASSVQGLPGNTIYFGEGSWLTVV.

The chain recombines TRBV2 with TRBJ2-7, with D possibly matching TRBD1 (6 bases). The CDR3 length is 13 residues. Germline values: CDR1 SNHLY, CDR2 FYNNEI. Trimming pared 6 bases from V and 3 bases from J, leaving 12 bases between. Here the CDR3 DNA reads TGTGCCAGCAGACTGGACAGTTACTACGAGCAGTACTTC. It yields the protein CASRLDSYYEQYF. The full variable domain, completed using reference TRBV2 and TRBJ2-7, is EPEVTQTPSHQVTQMGQEVILRCVPISNHLYFYWYRQILGQKVEFLVSFYNNEISEKSEIFDDQFSVERPDGSNFTLKIRSTKLEDSAMYFCASRLDSYYEQYFGPGTRLTVT.

The J gene is TRBJ2-1, the V gene TRBV6-5; perhaps TRBD2 as D (5 bases). This CDR3 contains 16 residues. The ends were cut back, 2 bases at V and 0 bases at J, with 11 bases in the middle. Germline lookup yields CDR1 MNHEY and CDR2 SVGAGI. The CDR3 nucleotides are TGTGCCAGCAGTTACGCGGGCATGCACTCCTACAATGAGCAGTTCTTC. This encodes CASSYAGMHSYNEQFF.

This clone was detected only a few times. V is TRBV19 and J is TRBJ2-2, with a tentative D call TRBD1 (6 bases). Germline V CDR1 and CDR2: LNHDA, SQIVND (reference sequence). The V end was cut by 4 bases, the J end by 6 bases, with 18 bases between. CDR3 size: 16 residues. CDR3 coding DNA: TGTGCCAGTAGTACAACAGGGAGTGAAGGCGCCGGGGAGCTGTTTTTT. This translates into CASSTTGSEGAGELFF. The entire variable domain, with the rest obtained from reference TRBV19 and TRBJ2-2, is as follows: DGGITQSPKYLFRKEGQNVTLSCEQNLNHDAMYWYRQDPGQGLRLIYYSQIVNDFQKGDIAEGYSVSREKKESFPLTVTSAQKNPTAFYLCASSTTGSEGAGELFFGEGSRLTVL.

This clone occurred a few times. This chain links TRBV9 with TRBJ2-7, with TRBD1 matching over 7 bases. V lost 0 bases and J lost 1; bases outside the gene matches: 4. There are 15 residues in the CDR3. The germline CDR1 and CDR2 sequences are SGDLS and YYNGEE. The CDR3 nucleotides read TGTGCCAGCAGCGTAGGCCCGGGACAGTCCTACGAGCAGTACTTC. This translates into CASSVGPGQSYEQYF.

J is TRBJ2-7 and V is TRBV7-2, with unresolved D. CDR3 size: 15 residues. Germline-derived CDR1 and CDR2 are SGHTA and FQGNSA. V lost 0 bases, J lost 4 bases, and 13 bases lay in between. The CDR3, as DNA: TGTGCCAGCAGCTTAGCGCGCGGCAACTTTTACGAGCAGTACTTC. This sequence encodes CASSLARGNFYEQYF.

The table lists this clone with a few counts. This chain connects TRBV10-3 to TRBJ2-3; a possible D gene is TRBD2 (5 bases). This CDR3 has 14 residues. V was pared by 4 bases and J by 2 bases, with 10 bases between. Germline assignment: CDR1 ENHRY and CDR2 SYGVKD. The CDR3 protein is CAISGEGTTDTQYF. The CDR3 DNA reads as TGTGCCATCAGTGGTGAGGGAACCACAGATACGCAGTATTTT.

The V call is TRBV19, the J call TRBJ1-2; D may be TRBD1 (5 bases). CDR1 is LNHDA, CDR2 SQIVND, per germline (reference sequence). Trimming left V 5 bases short and J 4 bases short, with 14 bases between. CDR3 length: 14 residues. The DNA of the CDR3 is TGTGCCAGTAGTCGCCGACAGCGAGCCTATGGCTACACCTTC. As protein: CASSRRQRAYGYTF.